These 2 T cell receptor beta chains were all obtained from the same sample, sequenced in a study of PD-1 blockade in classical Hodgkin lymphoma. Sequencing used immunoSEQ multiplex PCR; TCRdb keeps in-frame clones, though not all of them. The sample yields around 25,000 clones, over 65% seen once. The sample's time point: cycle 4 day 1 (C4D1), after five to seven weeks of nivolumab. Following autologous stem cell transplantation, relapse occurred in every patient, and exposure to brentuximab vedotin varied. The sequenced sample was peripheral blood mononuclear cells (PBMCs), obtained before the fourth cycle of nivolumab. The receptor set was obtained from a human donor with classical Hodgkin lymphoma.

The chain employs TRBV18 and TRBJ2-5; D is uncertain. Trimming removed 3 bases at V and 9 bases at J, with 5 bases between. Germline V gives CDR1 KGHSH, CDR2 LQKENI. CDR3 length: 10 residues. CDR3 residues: CASSPPPQYF. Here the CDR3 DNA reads TGTGCCAGCTCACCTCCCCCCCAGTACTTC.

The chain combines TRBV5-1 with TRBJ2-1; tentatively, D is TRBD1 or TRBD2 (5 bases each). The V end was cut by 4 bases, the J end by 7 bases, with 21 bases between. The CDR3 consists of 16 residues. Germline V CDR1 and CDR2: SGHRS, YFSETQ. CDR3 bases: TGCGCCAGCAGCCCCGTCGGGGCGAACTCCGTTAATGAGCAGTTCTTC. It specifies CASSPVGANSVNEQFF.